Listed below are T cell receptor beta chains from one sample, sequenced in a study of CD8+ T cells in alopecia areata. This table comes from immunoSEQ multiplex PCR, and its TCRdb copy is limited to in-frame clones, with some not included. The table lists approximately 58,000 clones, 44% of them singletons, with roughly 47% in the top ten. The specimen sequenced was NKG2D-low CD8+ T cells sorted from blood. The receptors were sampled from a human donor with alopecia areata. The CDR3 runs from the conserved cysteine through the conserved F or W. Each record gives: J gene, D gene, clone size, V gene, CDR3 protein, CDR3 DNA. D genes are given only for firm matches. Some rows mark clone size as missing; the rest say once, few, many or name a class of expanded clone.

J: TRBJ2-1
D: NA
size: once
V: TRBV11-1
CDR3: CASSSPLDEQFF
DNA: TGTGCCAGCAGCTCGCCTTTAGATGAGCAGTTCTTC

J: TRBJ2-2
D: NA
size: few
V: TRBV5-1
CDR3: CASSLEWGAPGELFF
DNA: TGCGCCAGCAGCTTGGAATGGGGGGCACCCGGGGAGCTGTTTTTT

J: TRBJ2-7
D: TRBD2
size: once
V: TRBV9
CDR3: CASSVEGRGADEQYF
DNA: TGTGCCAGCAGCGTAGAAGGGAGGGGAGCCGACGAGCAGTACTTC

J: TRBJ2-3
D: NA
size: NA
V: TRBV5-1
CDR3: CASSLLQHSTDTQYF
DNA: TGCGCCAGCAGCTTGTTACAGCATAGCACAGATACGCAGTATTTT

J: TRBJ2-1
D: NA
size: few
V: TRBV13
CDR3: CASSLPQSSEQFF
DNA: TGTGCCAGCAGCCTACCCCAGTCCAGTGAGCAGTTCTTC

J: TRBJ2-7
D: TRBD2
size: NA
V: TRBV7-9
CDR3: CASSSGLALYEQYF
DNA: TGTGCCAGCAGCTCGGGACTAGCTCTCTACGAGCAGTACTTC

J: TRBJ2-3
D: NA
size: few
V: TRBV4-3
CDR3: CASSQDGQRNTDTQYF
DNA: TGCGCCAGCAGCCAAGATGGTCAGCGGAACACAGATACGCAGTATTTT

J: TRBJ2-4
D: TRBD2
size: few
V: TRBV5-1
CDR3: CASSPKAGGNIQYF
DNA: TGCGCCAGCAGCCCGAAAGCGGGAGGGAACATTCAGTACTTC

J: TRBJ2-7
D: NA
size: NA
V: TRBV29-1
CDR3: CSVVGGQAYEQYF
DNA: TGCAGCGTTGTAGGGGGGCAGGCATACGAGCAGTACTTC

J: TRBJ2-7
D: TRBD2
size: NA
V: TRBV27
CDR3: CASSWGGAPAYEQYF
DNA: TGTGCCAGCAGTTGGGGAGGGGCCCCTGCCTACGAGCAGTACTTC

J: TRBJ2-7
D: TRBD1
size: few
V: TRBV9
CDR3: CASSQTGGYEQYF
DNA: TGTGCCAGCTCCCAGACAGGGGGCTACGAGCAGTACTTC

J: TRBJ2-3
D: NA
size: few
V: TRBV4-2
CDR3: CASSPSSSANTDTQYF
DNA: TGTGCCAGCAGCCCGTCCTCTAGCGCTAACACAGATACGCAGTATTTT

J: TRBJ2-3
D: NA
size: once
V: TRBV5-1
CDR3: CASSYGAVSITDTQYF
DNA: TGCGCCAGCAGTTACGGGGCAGTCTCTATCACAGATACGCAGTATTTT

J: TRBJ1-2
D: TRBD1
size: few
V: TRBV29-1
CDR3: CSVEARDRDYGYTF
DNA: TGCAGCGTTGAAGCTCGAGACAGGGACTATGGCTACACCTTC

J: TRBJ2-7
D: TRBD1
size: NA
V: TRBV6-5
CDR3: CASSYGQGTYEQYF
DNA: TGTGCCAGCAGTTACGGACAGGGTACCTACGAGCAGTACTTC

J: TRBJ2-7
D: NA
size: few
V: TRBV7-9
CDR3: CASSSEPYEQYF
DNA: TGTGCCAGCAGCTCGGAGCCCTACGAGCAGTACTTC

J: TRBJ1-3
D: NA
size: few
V: TRBV7-2
CDR3: CASSPAGAAGNTIYF
DNA: TGTGCCAGCAGCCCAGCGGGGGCGGCTGGAAACACCATATATTTT

J: TRBJ2-5
D: NA
size: NA
V: TRBV5-1
CDR3: CASRPYGQKQETQYF
DNA: TGCGCCAGCAGGCCTTACGGACAAAAACAAGAGACCCAGTACTTC

J: TRBJ2-2
D: NA
size: NA
V: TRBV7-9
CDR3: CASSLAYLAGELFF
DNA: TGTGCCAGCAGCTTAGCCTATTTGGCCGGGGAGCTGTTTTTT

J: TRBJ2-3
D: NA
size: NA
V: TRBV7-9
CDR3: CASLEGGGPDTQYF
DNA: TGTGCCAGCCTAGAGGGGGGAGGGCCAGATACGCAGTATTTT

J: TRBJ2-7
D: NA
size: NA
V: TRBV7-2
CDR3: CASSLDVSVYEQYF
DNA: TGTGCCAGCAGCTTAGATGTCAGCGTCTACGAGCAGTACTTC

J: TRBJ2-3
D: NA
size: NA
V: TRBV15
CDR3: CATSRGTDTQYF
DNA: TGTGCCACCAGCAGAGGTACAGATACGCAGTATTTT

J: TRBJ2-1
D: NA
size: NA
V: TRBV29-1
CDR3: CSVGTGNNEQFF
DNA: TGCAGCGTTGGTACAGGGAACAATGAGCAGTTCTTC

J: TRBJ2-1
D: NA
size: NA
V: TRBV27
CDR3: CASGLALSNEQFF
DNA: TGTGCCAGCGGGCTAGCGTTATCCAATGAGCAGTTCTTC

J: TRBJ1-5
D: NA
size: few
V: TRBV19
CDR3: CASSMGGSSNQPQHF
DNA: TGTGCCAGTAGTATGGGGGGGAGCAGCAATCAGCCCCAGCATTTT

J: TRBJ2-7
D: NA
size: NA
V: TRBV9
CDR3: CASSDSFSYEQYF
DNA: TGTGCCAGCAGCGACTCTTTCTCCTACGAGCAGTACTTC

J: TRBJ1-1
D: NA
size: NA
V: TRBV9
CDR3: CASSSPPEAFF
DNA: TGTGCCAGCAGCTCCCCACCTGAAGCTTTCTTT

J: TRBJ2-1
D: NA
size: NA
V: TRBV19
CDR3: CASSPLAAAPNNEQFF
DNA: TGTGCCAGTAGTCCTCTTGCGGCCGCACCTAACAATGAGCAGTTCTTC

J: TRBJ2-7
D: TRBD2
size: NA
V: TRBV29-1
CDR3: CSVEIAGYSYEQYF
DNA: TGCAGCGTTGAGATAGCGGGCTATTCCTACGAGCAGTACTTC

J: TRBJ2-1
D: NA
size: once
V: TRBV2
CDR3: CASSEVTQGRGEQFF
DNA: TGTGCCAGCAGTGAAGTGACACAGGGCCGTGGTGAGCAGTTCTTC

J: TRBJ2-7
D: TRBD1
size: NA
V: TRBV9
CDR3: CASSVGTGGEQYF
DNA: TGTGCCAGCAGCGTAGGGACAGGGGGCGAGCAGTACTTC

J: TRBJ2-7
D: NA
size: many
V: TRBV4-1
CDR3: CASSQGSVSHYEQYF
DNA: TGCGCCAGCAGCCAAGGTAGTGTCAGTCACTACGAGCAGTACTTC

J: TRBJ2-3
D: NA
size: NA
V: TRBV7-6
CDR3: CASSPPPADTQYF
DNA: TGTGCCAGCAGCCCCCCGCCGGCAGATACGCAGTATTTT

J: TRBJ2-5
D: TRBD2
size: NA
V: TRBV7-2
CDR3: CASTLGGGHQETQYF
DNA: TGTGCCAGCACCCTTGGGGGGGGTCACCAAGAGACCCAGTACTTC

J: TRBJ2-7
D: TRBD2
size: NA
V: TRBV10-3
CDR3: CAIRTSGRGDEQYF
DNA: TGTGCCATACGGACTAGCGGGAGGGGGGACGAGCAGTACTTC

J: TRBJ2-2
D: NA
size: few
V: TRBV29-1
CDR3: CSVEDHGEGWTGELFF
DNA: TGCAGCGTTGAAGATCACGGTGAGGGTTGGACCGGGGAGCTGTTTTTT

J: TRBJ2-3
D: TRBD1
size: NA
V: TRBV7-3
CDR3: CASSSLTGGTDTQYF
DNA: TGTGCCAGCAGCTCGTTGACAGGGGGGACAGATACGCAGTATTTT

J: TRBJ2-2
D: NA
size: NA
V: TRBV7-3
CDR3: CASRANGELFF
DNA: TGTGCCAGCAGAGCGAATGGGGAGCTGTTTTTT

J: TRBJ2-6
D: TRBD1
size: NA
V: TRBV7-9
CDR3: CASSESGGSGANVLTF
DNA: TGTGCCAGCAGCGAATCAGGGGGTTCCGGGGCCAACGTCCTGACTTTC

J: TRBJ2-3
D: TRBD2
size: NA
V: TRBV4-3
CDR3: CASSLRIAGDTDTQYF
DNA: TGCGCCAGCAGCCTTCGGATAGCGGGGGACACAGATACGCAGTATTTT

J: TRBJ2-1
D: NA
size: NA
V: TRBV7-9
CDR3: CASSPPGLGEQFF
DNA: TGTGCCAGCAGCCCCCCGGGGTTAGGAGAGCAGTTCTTC

J: TRBJ1-2
D: NA
size: NA
V: TRBV2
CDR3: CASKFTDSYGYTF
DNA: TGTGCCAGCAAGTTTACGGACTCCTATGGCTACACCTTC